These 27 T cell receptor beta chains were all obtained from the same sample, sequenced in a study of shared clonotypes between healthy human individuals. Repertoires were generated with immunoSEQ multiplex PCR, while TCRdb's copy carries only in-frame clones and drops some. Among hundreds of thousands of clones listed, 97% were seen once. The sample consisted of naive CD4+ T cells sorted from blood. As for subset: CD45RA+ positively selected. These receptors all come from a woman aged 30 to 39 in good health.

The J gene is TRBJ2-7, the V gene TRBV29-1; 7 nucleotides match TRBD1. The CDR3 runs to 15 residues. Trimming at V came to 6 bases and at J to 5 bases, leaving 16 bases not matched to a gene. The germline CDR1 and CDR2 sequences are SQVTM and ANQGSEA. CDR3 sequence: CSVVTYEGAQNEQYF. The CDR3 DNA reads TGCAGCGTCGTGACCTATGAGGGGGCGCAAAACGAGCAGTACTTC.

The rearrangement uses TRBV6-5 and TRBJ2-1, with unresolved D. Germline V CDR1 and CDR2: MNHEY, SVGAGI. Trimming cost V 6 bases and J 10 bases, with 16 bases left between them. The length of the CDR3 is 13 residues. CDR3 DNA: TGTGCCAGCAGGCTGCCGCCACACCAGGAGCAGTTCTTC. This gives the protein CASRLPPHQEQFF.

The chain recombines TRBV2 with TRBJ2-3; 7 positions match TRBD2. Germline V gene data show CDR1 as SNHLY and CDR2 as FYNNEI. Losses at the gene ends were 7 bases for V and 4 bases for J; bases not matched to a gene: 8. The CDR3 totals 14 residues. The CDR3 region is CASNREVGADTQYF. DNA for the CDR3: TGTGCCAGCAACCGGGAGGTGGGGGCAGATACGCAGTATTTT.

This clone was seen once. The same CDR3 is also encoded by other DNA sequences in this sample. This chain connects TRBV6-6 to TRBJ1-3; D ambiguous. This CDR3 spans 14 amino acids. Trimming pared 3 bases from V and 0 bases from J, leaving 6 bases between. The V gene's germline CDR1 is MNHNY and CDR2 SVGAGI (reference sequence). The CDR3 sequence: CASSYGSSGNTIYF. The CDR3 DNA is TGTGCCAGCAGTTATGGGAGCTCTGGAAACACCATATATTTT.

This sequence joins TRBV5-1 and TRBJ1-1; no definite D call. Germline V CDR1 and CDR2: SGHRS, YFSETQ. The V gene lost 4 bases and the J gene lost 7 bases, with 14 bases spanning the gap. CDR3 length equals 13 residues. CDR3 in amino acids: CASSPAWESEAFF. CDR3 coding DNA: TGCGCCAGCAGCCCGGCTTGGGAGAGTGAAGCTTTCTTT.

DNA for the CDR3: TGCAGCGTTTCCCAGGGACAGGGAGTTTACGAGCAGTACTTC. Translated: CSVSQGQGVYEQYF. The rearrangement joins TRBV29-1 to TRBJ2-7, with 9 bases matching TRBD1. The CDR3 is 14 residues long. Looked up from germline, CDR1 is SQVTM and CDR2 is ANQGSEA. After removal of 5 bases from V and 4 bases from J, the junction contained 9 bases not matched to a gene.

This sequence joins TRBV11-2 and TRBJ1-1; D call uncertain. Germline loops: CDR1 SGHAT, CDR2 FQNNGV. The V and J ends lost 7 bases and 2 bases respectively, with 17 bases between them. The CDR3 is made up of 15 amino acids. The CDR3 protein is CASTLRGAINTEAFF. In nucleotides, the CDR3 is TGTGCCAGCACCCTACGGGGAGCGATCAACACTGAAGCTTTCTTT. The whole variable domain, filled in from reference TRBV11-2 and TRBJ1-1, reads EAGVAQSPRYKIIEKRQSVAFWCNPISGHATLYWYQQILGQGPKLLIQFQNNGVVDDSQLPKDRFSAERLKGVDSTLKIQPAKLEDSAVYLCASTLRGAINTEAFFGQGTRLTVV.

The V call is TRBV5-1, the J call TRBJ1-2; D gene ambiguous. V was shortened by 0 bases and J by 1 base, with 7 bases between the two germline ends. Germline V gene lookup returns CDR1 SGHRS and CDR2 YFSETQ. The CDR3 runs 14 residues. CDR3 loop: CASSLDSFNYGYTF. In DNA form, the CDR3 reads TGCGCCAGCAGCTTGGACAGTTTTAACTATGGCTACACCTTC. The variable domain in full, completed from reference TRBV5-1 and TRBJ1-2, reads KAGVTQTPRYLIKTRGQQVTLSCSPISGHRSVSWYQQTPGQGLQFLFEYFSETQRNKGNFPGRFSGRQFSNSRSEMNVSTLELGDSALYLCASSLDSFNYGYTFGSGTRLTVV.

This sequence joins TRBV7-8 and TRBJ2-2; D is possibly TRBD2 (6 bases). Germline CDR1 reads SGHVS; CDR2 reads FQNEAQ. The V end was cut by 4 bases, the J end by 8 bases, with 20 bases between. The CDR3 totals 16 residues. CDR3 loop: CASSSAGLPPIGELFF. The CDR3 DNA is TGTGCCAGCAGCTCGGCCGGACTACCCCCTATTGGGGAGCTGTTTTTT.

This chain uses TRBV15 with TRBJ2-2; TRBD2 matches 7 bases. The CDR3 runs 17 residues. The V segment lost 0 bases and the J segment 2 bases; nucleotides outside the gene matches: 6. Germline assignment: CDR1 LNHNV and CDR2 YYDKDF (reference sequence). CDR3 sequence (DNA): TGTGCCACCAGCAGAGATGCGGGACTACCCAACACCGGGGAGCTGTTTTTT. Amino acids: CATSRDAGLPNTGELFF.

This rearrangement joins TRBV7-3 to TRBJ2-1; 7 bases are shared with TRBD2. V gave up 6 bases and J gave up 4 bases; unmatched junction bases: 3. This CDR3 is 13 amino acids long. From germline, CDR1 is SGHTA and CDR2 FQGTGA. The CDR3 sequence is CASSPGGYNEQFF. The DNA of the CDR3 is TGTGCCAGCAGTCCCGGGGGGTACAATGAGCAGTTCTTC.

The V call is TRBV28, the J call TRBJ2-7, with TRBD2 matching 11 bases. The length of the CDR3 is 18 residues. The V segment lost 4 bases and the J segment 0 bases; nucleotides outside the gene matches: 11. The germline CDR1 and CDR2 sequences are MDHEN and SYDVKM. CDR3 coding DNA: TGTGCCAGCAGTTCCATAGCGGGAGGGATAGAGATCTCCTACGAGCAGTACTTC. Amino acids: CASSSIAGGIEISYEQYF.

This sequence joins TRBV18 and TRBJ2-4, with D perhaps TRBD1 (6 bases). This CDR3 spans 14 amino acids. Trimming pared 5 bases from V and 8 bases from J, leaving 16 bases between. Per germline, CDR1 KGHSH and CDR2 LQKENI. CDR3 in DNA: TGTGCCAGCTCATTACAGGGATTGTTGGACATTCAGTACTTC. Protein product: CASSLQGLLDIQYF.

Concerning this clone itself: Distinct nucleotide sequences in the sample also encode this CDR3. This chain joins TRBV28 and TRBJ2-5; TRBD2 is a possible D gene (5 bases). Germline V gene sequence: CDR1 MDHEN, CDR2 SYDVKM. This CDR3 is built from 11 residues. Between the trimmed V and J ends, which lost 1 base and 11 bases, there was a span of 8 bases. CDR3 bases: TGTGCCAGCAGTTTATTTGGGGAGCAGTACTTC. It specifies CASSLFGEQYF. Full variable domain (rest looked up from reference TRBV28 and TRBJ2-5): DVKVTQSSRYLVKRTGEKVFLECVQDMDHENMFWYRQDPGLGLRLIYFSYDVKMKEKGDIPEGYSVSREKKERFSLILESASTNQTSMYLCASSLFGEQYFGPGTRLLVL.

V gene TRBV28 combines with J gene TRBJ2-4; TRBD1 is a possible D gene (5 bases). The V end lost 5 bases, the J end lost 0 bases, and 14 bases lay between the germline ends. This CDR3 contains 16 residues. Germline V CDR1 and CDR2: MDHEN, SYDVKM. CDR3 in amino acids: CASSPPQGLAKNIQYF. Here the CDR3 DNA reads TGTGCCAGCAGTCCCCCCCAGGGCTTAGCCAAAAACATTCAGTACTTC. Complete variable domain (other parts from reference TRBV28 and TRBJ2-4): DVKVTQSSRYLVKRTGEKVFLECVQDMDHENMFWYRQDPGLGLRLIYFSYDVKMKEKGDIPEGYSVSREKKERFSLILESASTNQTSMYLCASSPPQGLAKNIQYFGAGTRLSVL.

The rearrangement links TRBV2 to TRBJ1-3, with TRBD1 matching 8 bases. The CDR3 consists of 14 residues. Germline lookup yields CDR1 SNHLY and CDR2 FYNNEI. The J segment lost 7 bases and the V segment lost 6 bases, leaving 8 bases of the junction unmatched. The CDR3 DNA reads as TGTGCCAGCAGGGATCAGGGGGCTTCCAACACCATATATTTT. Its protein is CASRDQGASNTIYF.

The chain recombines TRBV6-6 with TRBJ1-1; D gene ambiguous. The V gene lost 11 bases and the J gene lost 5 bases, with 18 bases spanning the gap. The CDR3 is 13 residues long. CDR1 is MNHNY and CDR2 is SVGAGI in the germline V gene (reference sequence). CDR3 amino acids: CAVVKALGTEAFF. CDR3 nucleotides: TGTGCCGTAGTAAAGGCCCTCGGAACTGAAGCTTTCTTT.

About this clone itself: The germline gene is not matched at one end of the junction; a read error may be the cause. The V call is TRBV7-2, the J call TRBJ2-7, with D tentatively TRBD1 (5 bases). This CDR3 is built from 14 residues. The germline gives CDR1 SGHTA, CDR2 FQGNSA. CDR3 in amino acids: CVSSSNRRFYEQYF. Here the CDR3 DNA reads TGTGTCAGCAGCAGTAACAGGAGATTCTACGAGCAGTACTTC. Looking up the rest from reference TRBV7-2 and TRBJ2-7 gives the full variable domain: GAGVSQSPSNKVTEKGKDVELRCDPISGHTALYWYRQSLGQGLEFLIYFQGNSAPDKSGLPSDRFSAERTGGSVSTLTIQRTQQEDSAVYLCVSSSNRRFYEQYFGPGTRLTVT.

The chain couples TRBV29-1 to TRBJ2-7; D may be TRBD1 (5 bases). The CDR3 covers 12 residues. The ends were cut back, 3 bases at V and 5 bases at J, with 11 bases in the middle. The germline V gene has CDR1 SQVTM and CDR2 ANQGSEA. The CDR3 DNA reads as TGCAGCGTTGAGGGGCCGGGCAACGAGCAGTACTTC. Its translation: CSVEGPGNEQYF.

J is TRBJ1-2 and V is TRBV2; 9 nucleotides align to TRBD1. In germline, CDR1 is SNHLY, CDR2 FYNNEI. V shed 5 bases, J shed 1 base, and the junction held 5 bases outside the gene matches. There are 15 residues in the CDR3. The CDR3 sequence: CASSRDRDYNYGYTF. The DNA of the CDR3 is TGTGCCAGCAGTCGGGACAGGGATTATAACTATGGCTACACCTTC.

For the CDR3, the DNA is TGTGCCAGCAGCTTATCAGGCTCTGCGGGAGGACCGAACACCGGGGAGCTGTTTTTT. Translation gives CASSLSGSAGGPNTGELFF. The chain combines TRBV7-6 with TRBJ2-2; TRBD2 matches at 8 bases. After removal of 2 bases from V and 0 bases from J, the junction contained 11 bases not matched to a gene. Germline CDR1 is SGHVS and CDR2 is FNYEAQ. The CDR3 extends over 19 amino acids.

Written as DNA, the CDR3 is TGTGCCAGCAGCTCTACCGGGACAGGGTACGACTATGGCTACACCTTC. It is translated as CASSSTGTGYDYGYTF. The chain employs TRBV11-1 and TRBJ1-2; 9 bases line up with TRBD1. CDR1 and CDR2 (germline): SGHAT, FQDESV (reference sequence). There are 16 residues in the CDR3. V shed 4 bases, J shed 3 bases, and the junction held 9 bases outside the gene matches.

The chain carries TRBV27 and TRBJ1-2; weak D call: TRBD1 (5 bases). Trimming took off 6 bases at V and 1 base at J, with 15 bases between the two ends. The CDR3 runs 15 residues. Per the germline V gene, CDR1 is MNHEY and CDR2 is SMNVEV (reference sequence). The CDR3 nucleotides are TGTGCCAGCAGGATAATGGGGCAGGGTAACTATGGCTACACCTTC. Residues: CASRIMGQGNYGYTF.

CDR3 DNA sequence: TGTGCCAGCAGAAAAAGCGAGAAGGCCTATGGCTACACCTTC. The encoded protein is CASRKSEKAYGYTF. This chain joins TRBV28 and TRBJ1-2; D remains ambiguous. Germline V gene lookup returns CDR1 MDHEN and CDR2 SYDVKM. Trimming took off 6 bases at V and 4 bases at J, with 15 bases between the two ends. This CDR3 is 14 amino acids long.

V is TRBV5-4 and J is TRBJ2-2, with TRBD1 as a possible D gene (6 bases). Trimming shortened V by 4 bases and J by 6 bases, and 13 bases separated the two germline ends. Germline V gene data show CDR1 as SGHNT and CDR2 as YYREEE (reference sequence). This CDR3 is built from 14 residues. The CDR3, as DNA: TGTGCCAGCAGCGGAACAGGGTCCTCCGGGGAGCTGTTTTTT. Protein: CASSGTGSSGELFF.

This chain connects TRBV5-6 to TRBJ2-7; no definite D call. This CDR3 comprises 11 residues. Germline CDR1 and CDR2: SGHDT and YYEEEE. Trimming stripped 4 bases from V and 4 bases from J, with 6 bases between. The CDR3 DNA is TGTGCCAGCAGCCAAAATTACGAGCAGTACTTC. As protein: CASSQNYEQYF.

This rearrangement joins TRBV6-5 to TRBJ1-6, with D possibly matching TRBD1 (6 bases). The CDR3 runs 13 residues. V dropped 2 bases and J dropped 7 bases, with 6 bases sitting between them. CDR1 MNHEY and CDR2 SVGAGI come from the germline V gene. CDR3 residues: CASSYQGNSPLHF. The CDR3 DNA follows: TGTGCCAGCAGTTACCAGGGGAATTCACCCCTCCACTTT.